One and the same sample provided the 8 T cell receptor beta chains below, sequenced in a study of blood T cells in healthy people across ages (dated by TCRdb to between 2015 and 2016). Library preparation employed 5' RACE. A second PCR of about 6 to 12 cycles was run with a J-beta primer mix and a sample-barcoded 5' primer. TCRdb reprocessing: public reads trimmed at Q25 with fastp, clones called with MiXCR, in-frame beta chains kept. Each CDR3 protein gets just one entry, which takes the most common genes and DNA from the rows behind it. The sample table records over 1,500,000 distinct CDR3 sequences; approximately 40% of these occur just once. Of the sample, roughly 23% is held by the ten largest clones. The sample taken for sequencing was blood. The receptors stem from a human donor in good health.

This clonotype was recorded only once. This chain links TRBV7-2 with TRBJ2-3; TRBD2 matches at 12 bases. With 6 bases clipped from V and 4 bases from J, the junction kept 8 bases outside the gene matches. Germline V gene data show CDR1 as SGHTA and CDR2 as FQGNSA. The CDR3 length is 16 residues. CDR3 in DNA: TGTGCCAGCAGGTGGACTAGCGGGGAGGTGGCAGATACGCAGTATTTT. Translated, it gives CASRWTSGEVADTQYF.

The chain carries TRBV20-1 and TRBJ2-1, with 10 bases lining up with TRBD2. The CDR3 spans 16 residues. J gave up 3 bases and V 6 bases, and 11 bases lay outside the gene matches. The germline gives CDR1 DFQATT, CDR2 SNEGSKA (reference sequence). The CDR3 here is CSAVRPLAGDYNEQFF. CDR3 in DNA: TGCAGTGCCGTCAGACCCCTAGCGGGAGACTACAATGAGCAGTTCTTC.

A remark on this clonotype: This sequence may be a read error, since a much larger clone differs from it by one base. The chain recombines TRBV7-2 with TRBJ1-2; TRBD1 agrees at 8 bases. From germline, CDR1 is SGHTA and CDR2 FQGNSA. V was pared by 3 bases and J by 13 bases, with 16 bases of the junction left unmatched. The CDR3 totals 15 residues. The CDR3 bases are TGTGCCAGCAGCTTGCGACAGGGGACCCCTTTGAGCTGCACCTTC. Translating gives CASSLRQGTPLSCTF.

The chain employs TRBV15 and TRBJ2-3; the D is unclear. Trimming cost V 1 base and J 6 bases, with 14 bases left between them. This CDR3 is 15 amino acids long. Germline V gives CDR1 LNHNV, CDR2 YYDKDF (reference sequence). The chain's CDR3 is CATSRVPAGLDTQYF. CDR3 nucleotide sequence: TGTGCCACCAGCAGAGTTCCAGCCGGGTTGGATACGCAGTATTTT.

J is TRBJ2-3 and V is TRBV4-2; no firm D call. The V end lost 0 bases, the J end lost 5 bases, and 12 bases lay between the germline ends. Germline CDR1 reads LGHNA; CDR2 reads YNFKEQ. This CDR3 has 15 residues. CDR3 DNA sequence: TGTGCCAGCAGCCAAGATGGCTCCCGGATAGATACGCAGTATTTT. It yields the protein CASSQDGSRIDTQYF.

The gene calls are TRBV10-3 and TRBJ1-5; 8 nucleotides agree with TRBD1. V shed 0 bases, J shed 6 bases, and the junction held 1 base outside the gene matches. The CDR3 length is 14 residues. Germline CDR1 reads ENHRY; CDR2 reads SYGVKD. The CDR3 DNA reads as TGTGCCATCAGTGAGTCAACAGGGGGTCAGCCCCAGCATTTT. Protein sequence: CAISESTGGQPQHF.

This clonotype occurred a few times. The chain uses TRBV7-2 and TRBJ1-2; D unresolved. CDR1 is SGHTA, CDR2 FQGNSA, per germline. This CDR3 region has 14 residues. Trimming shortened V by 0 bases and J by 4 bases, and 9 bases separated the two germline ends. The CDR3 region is CASSLAGKAYGYTF. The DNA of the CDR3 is TGTGCCAGCAGCTTAGCGGGGAAAGCCTATGGCTACACCTTC.

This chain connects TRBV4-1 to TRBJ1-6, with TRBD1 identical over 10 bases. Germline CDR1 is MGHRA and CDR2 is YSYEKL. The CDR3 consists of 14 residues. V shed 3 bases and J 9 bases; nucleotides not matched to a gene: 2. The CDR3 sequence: CASSHWDRGSPLHF. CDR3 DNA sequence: TGCGCCAGCAGCCATTGGGACAGGGGTTCACCCCTCCACTTT.